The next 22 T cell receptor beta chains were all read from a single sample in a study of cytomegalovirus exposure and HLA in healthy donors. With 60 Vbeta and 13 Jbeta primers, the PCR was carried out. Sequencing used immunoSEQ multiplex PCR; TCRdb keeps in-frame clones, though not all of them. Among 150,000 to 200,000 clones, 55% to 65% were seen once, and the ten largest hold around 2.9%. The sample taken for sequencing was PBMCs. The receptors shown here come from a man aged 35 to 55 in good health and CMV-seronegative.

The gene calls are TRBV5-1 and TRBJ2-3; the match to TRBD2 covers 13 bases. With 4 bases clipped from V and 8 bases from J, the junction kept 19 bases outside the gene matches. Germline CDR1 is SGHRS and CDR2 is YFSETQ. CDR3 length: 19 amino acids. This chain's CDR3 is CASSVPGLAGPPESRTQYF. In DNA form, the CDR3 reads TGCGCCAGCAGCGTACCGGGACTAGCGGGGCCTCCTGAAAGTCGTACGCAGTATTTT. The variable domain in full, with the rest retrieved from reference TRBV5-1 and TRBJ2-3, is KAGVTQTPRYLIKTRGQQVTLSCSPISGHRSVSWYQQTPGQGLQFLFEYFSETQRNKGNFPGRFSGRQFSNSRSEMNVSTLELGDSALYLCASSVPGLAGPPESRTQYFGPGTRLTVL.

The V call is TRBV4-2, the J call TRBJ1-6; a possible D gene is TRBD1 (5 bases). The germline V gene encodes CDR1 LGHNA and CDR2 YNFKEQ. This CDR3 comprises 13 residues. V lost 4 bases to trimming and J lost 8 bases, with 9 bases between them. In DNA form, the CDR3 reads TGTGCCAGCAGCCCCTTCAGGGATTCACCCCTCCACTTT. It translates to CASSPFRDSPLHF.

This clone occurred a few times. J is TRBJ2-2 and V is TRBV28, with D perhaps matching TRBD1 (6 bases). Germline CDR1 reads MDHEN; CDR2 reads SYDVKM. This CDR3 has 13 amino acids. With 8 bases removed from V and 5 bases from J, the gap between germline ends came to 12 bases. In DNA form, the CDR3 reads TGTGCCAGCCCAAACAGGGTTACCGGGGAGCTGTTTTTT. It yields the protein CASPNRVTGELFF.

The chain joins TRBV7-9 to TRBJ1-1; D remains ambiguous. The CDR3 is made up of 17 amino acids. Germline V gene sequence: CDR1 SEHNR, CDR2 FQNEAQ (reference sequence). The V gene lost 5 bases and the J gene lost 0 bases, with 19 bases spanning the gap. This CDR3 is CASSPDSPWGMNTEAFF. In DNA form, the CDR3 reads TGTGCCAGCAGCCCGGACTCCCCCTGGGGTATGAACACTGAAGCTTTCTTT. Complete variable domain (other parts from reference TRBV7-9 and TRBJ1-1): DTGVSQNPRHKITKRGQNVTFRCDPISEHNRLYWYRQTLGQGPEFLTYFQNEAQLEKSRLLSDRFSAERPKGSFSTLEIQRTEQGDSAMYLCASSPDSPWGMNTEAFFGQGTRLTVV.

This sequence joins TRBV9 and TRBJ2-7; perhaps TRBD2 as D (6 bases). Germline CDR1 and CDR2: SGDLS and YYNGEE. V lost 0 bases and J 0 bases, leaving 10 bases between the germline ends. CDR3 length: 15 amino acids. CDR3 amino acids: CASSVDSGSSYEQYF. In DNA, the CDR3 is TGTGCCAGCAGCGTAGATAGCGGAAGCTCCTACGAGCAGTACTTC.

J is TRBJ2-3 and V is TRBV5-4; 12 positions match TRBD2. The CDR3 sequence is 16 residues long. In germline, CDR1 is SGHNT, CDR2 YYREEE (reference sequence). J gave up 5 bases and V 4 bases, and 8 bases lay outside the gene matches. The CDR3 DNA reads TGTGCCAGCAGCGCTAGCGGGGGGGCCGAGGTAGATACGCAGTATTTT. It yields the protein CASSASGGAEVDTQYF.

The CDR3 region is CASSVNSGGGETQYF. In DNA, the CDR3 is TGTGCCAGCAGTGTTAATAGCGGGGGTGGGGAGACCCAGTACTTC. The V gene is TRBV6-1, the J gene TRBJ2-5; 9 bases are shared with TRBD2. Germline V gives CDR1 MNHNS, CDR2 SASEGT. The CDR3 sequence is 15 residues long. J gave up 5 bases and V 4 bases, and 8 bases lay outside the gene matches.

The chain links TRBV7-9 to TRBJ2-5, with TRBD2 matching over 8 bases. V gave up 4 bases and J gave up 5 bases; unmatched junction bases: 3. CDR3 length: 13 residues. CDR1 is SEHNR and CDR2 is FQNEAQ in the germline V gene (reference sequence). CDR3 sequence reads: CASSSGRGETQYF. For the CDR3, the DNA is TGTGCCAGCAGCTCCGGGAGGGGGGAGACCCAGTACTTC. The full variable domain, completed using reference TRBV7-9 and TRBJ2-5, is DTGVSQNPRHKITKRGQNVTFRCDPISEHNRLYWYRQTLGQGPEFLTYFQNEAQLEKSRLLSDRFSAERPKGSFSTLEIQRTEQGDSAMYLCASSSGRGETQYFGPGTRLLVL.

The CDR3: CASSYKRQDSDTQYF. DNA for the CDR3: TGTGCCAGCAGTTACAAGAGACAGGATTCAGATACGCAGTATTTT. J is TRBJ2-3 and V is TRBV6-6; perhaps TRBD1 as D (6 bases). The CDR3 sequence is 15 residues long. In germline, CDR1 is MNHNY, CDR2 SVGAGI (reference sequence). Between the trimmed V and J ends, which lost 2 bases and 4 bases, there was a span of 13 bases.

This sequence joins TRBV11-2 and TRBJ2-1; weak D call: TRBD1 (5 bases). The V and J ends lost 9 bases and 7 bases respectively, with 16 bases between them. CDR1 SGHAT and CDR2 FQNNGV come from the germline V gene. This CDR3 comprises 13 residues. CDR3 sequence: CASASRGRNEQFF. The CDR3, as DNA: TGTGCCAGTGCAAGTAGGGGTCGGAATGAGCAGTTCTTC.

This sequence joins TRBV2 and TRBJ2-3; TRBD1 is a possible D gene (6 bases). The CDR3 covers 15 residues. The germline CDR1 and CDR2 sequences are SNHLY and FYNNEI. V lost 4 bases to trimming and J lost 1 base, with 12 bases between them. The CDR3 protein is CASSASGVGTDTQYF. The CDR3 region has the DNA TGTGCCAGCAGTGCCTCAGGGGTCGGCACAGATACGCAGTATTTT. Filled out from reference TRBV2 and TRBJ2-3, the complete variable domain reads EPEVTQTPSHQVTQMGQEVILRCVPISNHLYFYWYRQILGQKVEFLVSFYNNEISEKSEIFDDQFSVERPDGSNFTLKIRSTKLEDSAMYFCASSASGVGTDTQYFGPGTRLTVL.

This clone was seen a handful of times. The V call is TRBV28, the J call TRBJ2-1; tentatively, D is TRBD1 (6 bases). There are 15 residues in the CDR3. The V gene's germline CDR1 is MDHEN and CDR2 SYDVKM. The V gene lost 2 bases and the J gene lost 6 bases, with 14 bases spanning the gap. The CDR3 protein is CASSLAQGHGNEQFF. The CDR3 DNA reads TGTGCCAGCAGTTTAGCCCAGGGGCATGGCAATGAGCAGTTCTTC.

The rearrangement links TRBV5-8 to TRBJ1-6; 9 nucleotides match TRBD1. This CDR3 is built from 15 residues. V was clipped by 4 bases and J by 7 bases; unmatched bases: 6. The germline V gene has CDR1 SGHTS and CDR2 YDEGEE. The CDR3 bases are TGTGCCAGCAGCAAGGACAGGGGACGGAATTCACCCCTCCACTTT. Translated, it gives CASSKDRGRNSPLHF.

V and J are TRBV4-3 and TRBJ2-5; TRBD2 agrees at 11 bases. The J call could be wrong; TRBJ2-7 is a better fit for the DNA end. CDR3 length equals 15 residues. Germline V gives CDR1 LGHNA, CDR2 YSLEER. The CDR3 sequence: CASSPTSGSSYEQYF. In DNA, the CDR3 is TGCGCCAGCAGCCCAACTAGCGGGAGCTCCTACGAGCAGTACTTC.

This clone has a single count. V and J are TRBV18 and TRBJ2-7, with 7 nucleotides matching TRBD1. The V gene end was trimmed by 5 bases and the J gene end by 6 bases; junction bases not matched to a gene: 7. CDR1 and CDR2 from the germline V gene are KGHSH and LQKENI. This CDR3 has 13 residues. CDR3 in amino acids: CASSTTGAGEQYF. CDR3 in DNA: TGTGCCAGCTCAACTACAGGGGCGGGCGAGCAGTACTTC.

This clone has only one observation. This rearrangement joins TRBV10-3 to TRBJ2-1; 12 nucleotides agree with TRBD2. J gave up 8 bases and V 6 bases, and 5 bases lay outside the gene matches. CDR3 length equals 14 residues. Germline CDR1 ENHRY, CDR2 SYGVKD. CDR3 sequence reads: CAIRTSGSMYEQFF. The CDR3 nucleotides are TGTGCCATCAGGACTAGCGGGAGTATGTATGAGCAGTTCTTC.

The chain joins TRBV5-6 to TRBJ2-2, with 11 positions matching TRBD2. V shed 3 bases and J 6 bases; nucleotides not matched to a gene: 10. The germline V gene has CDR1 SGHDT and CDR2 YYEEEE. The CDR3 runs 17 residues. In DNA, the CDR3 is TGTGCCAGCAGCTGGGGCTTAGCGGGGGGGAGGGCCGGGGAGCTGTTTTTT. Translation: CASSWGLAGGRAGELFF.

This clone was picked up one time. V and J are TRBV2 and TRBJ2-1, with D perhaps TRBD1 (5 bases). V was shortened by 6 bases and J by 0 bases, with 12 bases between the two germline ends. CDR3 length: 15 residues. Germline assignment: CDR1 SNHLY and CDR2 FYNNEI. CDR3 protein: CASSLQDTSYNEQFF. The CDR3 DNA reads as TGTGCCAGCAGCCTCCAGGACACCTCCTACAATGAGCAGTTCTTC.

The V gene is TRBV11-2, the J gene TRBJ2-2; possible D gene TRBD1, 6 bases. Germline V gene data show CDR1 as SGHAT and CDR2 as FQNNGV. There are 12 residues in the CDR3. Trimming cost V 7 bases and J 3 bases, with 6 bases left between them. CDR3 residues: CASNRDTGELFF. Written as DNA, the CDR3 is TGTGCCAGCAACAGGGACACCGGGGAGCTGTTTTTT.

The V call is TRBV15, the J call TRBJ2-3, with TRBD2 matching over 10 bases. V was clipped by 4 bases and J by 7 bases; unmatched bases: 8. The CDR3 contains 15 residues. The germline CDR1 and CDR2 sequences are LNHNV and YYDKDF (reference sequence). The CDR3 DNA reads TGTGCCACCAGCATGCTAGCGGGAGCGAGCAATACGCAGTATTTT. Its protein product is CATSMLAGASNTQYF. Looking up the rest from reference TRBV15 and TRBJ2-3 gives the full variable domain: DAMVIQNPRYQVTQFGKPVTLSCSQTLNHNVMYWYQQKSSQAPKLLFHYYDKDFNNEADTPDNFQSRRPNTSFCFLDIRSPGLGDTAMYLCATSMLAGASNTQYFGPGTRLTVL.

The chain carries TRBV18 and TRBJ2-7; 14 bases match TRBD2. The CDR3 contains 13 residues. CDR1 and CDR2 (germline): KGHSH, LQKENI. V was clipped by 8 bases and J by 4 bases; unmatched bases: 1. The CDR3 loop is CASGTSGSYEQYF. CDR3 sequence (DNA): TGTGCCAGCGGGACTAGCGGGAGTTACGAGCAGTACTTC.

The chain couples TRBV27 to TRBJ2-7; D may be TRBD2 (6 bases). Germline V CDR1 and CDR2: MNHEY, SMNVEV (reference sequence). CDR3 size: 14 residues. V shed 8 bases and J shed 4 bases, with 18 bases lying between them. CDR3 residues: CASGKAGLGYEQYF. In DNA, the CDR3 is TGTGCCAGCGGAAAAGCGGGTTTGGGGTACGAGCAGTACTTC.